This TCR beta chain was documented in a study of T-cell memory formation after mild COVID-19. Findings of the study overall: Contracting clones from day 15 to 85 showed balanced CD4/CD8; later expanders favored CD4+. Some SARS-CoV-2-responding clones were already detected in memory before infection.

This clonotype was counted a few times. Its antigen is not identified. The V gene end was trimmed by 4 bases and the J gene end by 4 bases; junction bases not matched to a gene: 6. The CDR3 extends over 14 amino acids. Constant-segment-primed 5'RACE gave TCR alpha and TCR beta cDNA libraries with sample barcodes and UMIs. TCRdb analysed the 5' RACE reads with MiXCR anew, one entry per CDR3 protein. The sample lists roughly 600,000 distinct CDR3 sequences; 18% were seen once. This TCR derives from an adult woman who had mild COVID-19 (a few samples of this study predate the infection). Cell type and time point are not known. This rearrangement joins TRBV12-3 or TRBV12-4 to TRBJ2-7, with 8 bases that match TRBD1. Sequenced material: PBMCs or a T cell subset sorted from them (not recorded which). Written as DNA, the CDR3 is TGTGCCAGCAGTTCAGGGGGCAGTGTGTACGAGCAGTACTTC. Its protein product is CASSSGGSVYEQYF.